This T cell receptor beta chain was recovered during a study of T cells expressing NK-cell markers. Whole-study context: Sorted CD3+CD56-NKG2C+, CD3+CD56+NKG2C+ and CD3+CD56+NKG2C- T cells supplied the TCR beta repertoires. One of the eight sequenced donors was seronegative, whereas the other seven were HCMV-seropositive.

Study-wide results and caveats: These clonotypes also led the CD3+CD56-NKG2C+ fraction in a few donors. It remained uncertain whether the expanded NKG2C+ T cell clones were specific for HCMV antigens.

Using the 5' RACE reads, TCRdb records one entry per CDR3 protein without DNA. This sample's table reports about 390,000 distinct CDR3 sequences. For this clonotype: The target antigen is unknown.

Germline V gives CDR1 SGHTA, CDR2 FQGNSA. The CDR3 covers 16 residues. The chain has TRBV7-2 and TRBJ2-1. This TCR derives from a woman aged 45-65 years in good health. The sequencing input was blood T cells: a sorted CD56 or NKG2C T cell subset, CD4+ or CD8+ T cells, or bulk PBMC T cells (not recorded which). The CDR3 region is CASSLQRGSSYNEQFF.